The 9 T cell receptor beta chains below all came from one sample that was sequenced in a study of molecular identifiers for immune sequencing clone quantification. TCRdb called the PCR reads again in MiXCR, with one record for every CDR3 protein. This table has about 630,000 distinct CDR3 sequences, about 25% appearing once. Material: naive CD8+ T cells from blood, with Jurkat cell RNA spiked in. Subset in this sample: FACS-sorted CD8+CD4-CCR7+CD45RA+ naive T cells. These TCRs come from a human donor in good health. Some libraries in this study had Jurkat cell RNA spiked in.

This sequence joins TRBV2 and TRBJ2-2; D is ambiguous. There are 13 residues in the CDR3. Germline V CDR1 and CDR2: SNHLY, FYNNEI. With 10 bases removed from V and 0 bases from J, the gap between germline ends came to 9 bases. The DNA for the CDR3 is TGTGCCACGTCCCAGGCGAACACCGGGGAGCTGTTTTTT. Amino acid sequence: CATSQANTGELFF. Complete variable domain (other parts from reference TRBV2 and TRBJ2-2): EPEVTQTPSHQVTQMGQEVILRCVPISNHLYFYWYRQILGQKVEFLVSFYNNEISEKSEIFDDQFSVERPDGSNFTLKIRSTKLEDSAMYFCATSQANTGELFFGEGSRLTVL.

Regarding this clonotype: This could be a read error, since a much larger clone is one nucleotide away. The CDR3 loop is CACSAPSYEQYF. The CDR3 nucleotides read TGTGCCTGCAGTGCGCCCAGCTACGAGCAGTACTTC. The V and J genes are TRBV30 and TRBJ2-7, with no clear D. Germline CDR1 reads GTSNPN; CDR2 reads SVGIG (reference sequence). CDR3 length: 12 amino acids.

The chain carries TRBV19 and TRBJ1-1; D perhaps matches TRBD1 (5 bases). Germline assignment: CDR1 LNHDA and CDR2 SQIVND (reference sequence). Deletions cut 3 bases from V and 4 bases from J, with 12 bases between. CDR3 length: 14 residues. CDR3 amino acids: CASSMWGMVTEAFF. CDR3 in DNA: TGTGCCAGTAGTATGTGGGGGATGGTCACTGAAGCTTTCTTT. Using reference TRBV19 and TRBJ1-1 for the parts outside the CDR3, the full variable domain is DGGITQSPKYLFRKEGQNVTLSCEQNLNHDAMYWYRQDPGQGLRLIYYSQIVNDFQKGDIAEGYSVSREKKESFPLTVTSAQKNPTAFYLCASSMWGMVTEAFFGQGTRLTVV.

The rearrangement joins TRBV15 to TRBJ2-7; D is unclear. The CDR3 has 15 residues. Germline V gene lookup returns CDR1 LNHNV and CDR2 YYDKDF (reference sequence). V was shortened by 0 bases and J by 0 bases, with 9 bases between the two germline ends. The CDR3 sequence is CATSRDAGGSYEQYF. CDR3 coding DNA: TGTGCCACCAGCAGAGATGCCGGCGGCTCCTACGAGCAGTACTTC.

This chain connects TRBV27 to TRBJ2-2; TRBD1 matches 9 bases. This CDR3 is built from 15 residues. Trimming took 3 bases from V and 6 from J; bases not matched to a gene: 5. CDR1 is MNHEY and CDR2 is SMNVEV in the germline V gene (reference sequence). As DNA, the CDR3 is TGTGCCAGCAGTTTGGGGACAGGGTCCCCCGGGGAGCTGTTTTTT. Translation: CASSLGTGSPGELFF.

As to this clonotype: A much larger clonotype is one base distant, so this may be a read error. V usage is TRBV29-1 and J usage is TRBJ2-5, with TRBD1 matching over 8 bases. This CDR3 contains 16 residues. V lost 7 bases and J lost 1; bases outside the gene matches: 14. Looked up from germline, CDR1 is SQVTM and CDR2 is ANQGSEA. The CDR3 sequence: CSAWGDRGETQETQYF. CDR3 sequence (DNA): TGCAGCGCCTGGGGCGACAGGGGAGAAACCCAAGAGACCCAGTACTTC. Supplemented by reference TRBV29-1 and TRBJ2-5, the full variable domain reads SAVISQKPSRDICQRGTSLTIQCQVDSQVTMMFWYRQQPGQSLTLIATANQGSEATYESGFVIDKFPISRPNLTFSTLTVSNMSPEDSSIYLCSAWGDRGETQETQYFGPGTRLLVL.

This clonotype was counted only a few times. The chain joins TRBV2 to TRBJ2-3; a possible D gene is TRBD1 (6 bases). Germline-derived CDR1 and CDR2 are SNHLY and FYNNEI. This CDR3 spans 14 amino acids. V shed 2 bases and J shed 5 bases, with 11 bases lying between them. CDR3 protein: CASSERGLLDTQYF. CDR3 nucleotide sequence: TGTGCCAGCAGTGAAAGGGGGTTATTAGATACGCAGTATTTT.

V usage is TRBV5-4 and J usage is TRBJ2-7, with TRBD2 matching 8 bases. The CDR3 loop spans 16 amino acids. Germline V gives CDR1 SGHNT, CDR2 YYREEE (reference sequence). The trim removed 4 bases at V and 1 base at J, leaving 10 bases unmatched. CDR3 in amino acids: CASSPGLAIGSYEQYF. The DNA for the CDR3 is TGTGCCAGCAGCCCCGGACTAGCTATCGGGTCCTACGAGCAGTACTTC.

This clonotype turned up a few times. J is TRBJ2-2 and V is TRBV5-4; D gene uncertain. The CDR3 runs 16 residues. V was clipped by 2 bases and J by 3 bases, with 14 bases between them. Germline values: CDR1 SGHNT, CDR2 YYREEE (reference sequence). Here the CDR3 reads CASSFGNTRDTGELFF. The CDR3, as DNA: TGTGCCAGCAGCTTTGGGAACACCCGGGACACCGGGGAGCTGTTTTTT.